These 10 T cell receptor beta chains share one sample of origin, sequenced in a study of T cells expressing NK-cell markers. With the 5' RACE reads reprocessed, TCRdb shows one record per CDR3 protein and no DNA. The data include roughly 450,000 distinct CDR3 sequences; the top ten clones carry more than 1.4%. Sequenced material: blood T cells: a sorted CD56 or NKG2C T cell subset, CD4+ or CD8+ T cells, or bulk PBMC T cells (not recorded which). The receptors were sampled from a woman in her forties or fifties in good health.

The CDR3 reads CASSHRDPYNEQFF. The V call is TRBV27, the J call TRBJ2-1; TCRdb outputs TRBD1, but without DNA this stays unchecked. The germline V gene has CDR1 MNHEY and CDR2 SMNVEV (reference sequence). This CDR3 is 14 amino acids long.

V is TRBV6-2 or TRBV6-3 and J is TRBJ2-3; the D call from TCRdb, TRBD1, cannot be confirmed without DNA. CDR1 and CDR2 from the germline V gene are MNHEY and SVGEGT. The CDR3 has 16 residues. The CDR3 reads CASSSPLAGALGTQYF.

The V and J genes are TRBV10-2 and TRBJ2-5; TCRdb's D call of TRBD2 is untestable without DNA. The CDR3 loop spans 14 amino acids. CDR1 and CDR2 (germline): WSHSY, SAAADI. The CDR3: CASSSPSVQETQYF.

Here the CDR3 reads CAISEGLAGGSYNEQFF. The rearrangement joins TRBV10-3 to TRBJ2-1; TCRdb names TRBD2, which stays unverified in the absence of DNA. The CDR3 has 17 amino acids. Germline CDR1 is ENHRY and CDR2 is SYGVKD.

The gene calls are TRBV5-5 and TRBJ1-1; as DNA is missing, the TRBD1 call by TCRdb cannot be tested. Germline CDR1 and CDR2: SGHKS and YYEKEE (reference sequence). The CDR3 is 13 residues long. Here the CDR3 reads CASSLAAAGLAFF.

The chain links TRBV9 to TRBJ2-7. From germline, CDR1 is SGDLS and CDR2 YYNGEE. This CDR3 has 15 residues. The chain's CDR3 is CASSPQVGSSYEQYF.

The V and J genes are TRBV11-3 and TRBJ2-3; TCRdb calls TRBD2, which cannot be checked without DNA. This CDR3 has 14 residues. Per germline, CDR1 SGHNT and CDR2 YENEEA. CDR3 in amino acids: CASSLVVSTDTQYF.

This chain links TRBV11-3 with TRBJ2-7; TCRdb's D call of TRBD1 is untestable without DNA. The V gene's germline CDR1 is SGHNT and CDR2 YENEEA. This CDR3 is 13 amino acids long. CDR3 protein: CASSLGPQGEQYF.

The gene calls are TRBV6-2 or TRBV6-3 and TRBJ2-5; lacking DNA, the TRBD2 call made by TCRdb goes unchecked. Germline assignment: CDR1 MNHEY and CDR2 SVGEGT. The CDR3 sequence is 13 residues long. The CDR3 is CATAGTIIGTQYF.

CDR3 loop: CASSPSPQWDTEAFF. This chain uses TRBV5-1 with TRBJ1-1. CDR3 size: 15 residues. Germline V CDR1 and CDR2: SGHRS, YFSETQ.